Listed below are T cell receptor beta chains from one sample, sequenced in a study of T cell responses to AZD1222 COVID-19 vaccine. TCRdb's copy holds only in-frame clones and misses some; the assay was immunoSEQ multiplex PCR. The table shows 100,000 or so clones, with roughly 80% occurring only once. Specimen: peripheral blood, collected on day 0 of AZD1222 vaccination. The receptors stem from an adult in good health. CDR3s include the opening cysteine and the closing phenylalanine or tryptophan. Fields, in order: CDR3 protein, CDR3 DNA, V gene, D gene, J gene, clone size. The D gene is left open where the match is weak. Clone sizes are given selectively: once, few, many, or a class where the clone is expanded.

CDR3 protein: CASSQERLAGNTDTQYF
CDR3 DNA: TGTGCCAGCAGCCAAGAGAGGCTAGCGGGGAACACAGATACGCAGTATTTT
V gene: TRBV3-1/TRBV3-2
D gene: TRBD2
J gene: TRBJ2-3
clone size: once

CDR3 protein: CASSLFFGSYEQYF
CDR3 DNA: TGTGCCAGCAGCTTGTTCTTCGGCAGCTACGAGCAGTACTTC
V gene: TRBV11-3
D gene: -
J gene: TRBJ2-7
clone size: -

CDR3 protein: CASSSDGARTQYF
CDR3 DNA: TGTGCCAGCAGCTCGGACGGCGCGAGGACCCAGTACTTC
V gene: TRBV6-2/TRBV6-3
D gene: -
J gene: TRBJ2-5
clone size: -

CDR3 protein: CATSRGGGVRYEQYF
CDR3 DNA: TGTGCCACCAGCAGAGGTGGAGGGGTCAGGTACGAGCAGTACTTC
V gene: TRBV15
D gene: -
J gene: TRBJ2-7
clone size: -

CDR3 protein: CASSWGGTSVLEAFF
CDR3 DNA: TGTGCCAGCAGTTGGGGCGGGACCTCCGTGCTAGAAGCTTTCTTT
V gene: TRBV6-5
D gene: -
J gene: TRBJ1-1
clone size: -

CDR3 protein: CASRRAGGTLAKNIQYF
CDR3 DNA: TGTGCCAGCAGGAGGGCGGGGGGCACGCTAGCCAAAAACATTCAGTACTTC
V gene: TRBV2
D gene: TRBD2
J gene: TRBJ2-4
clone size: -

CDR3 protein: CASSLVRSSTDTQYF
CDR3 DNA: TGTGCCAGCAGCTTGGTGCGCAGCAGCACAGATACGCAGTATTTT
V gene: TRBV5-8
D gene: -
J gene: TRBJ2-3
clone size: -

CDR3 protein: CASSLRPGHTIYF
CDR3 DNA: TGTGCCAGCAGCTTACGCCCGGGACACACCATATATTTT
V gene: TRBV7-2
D gene: -
J gene: TRBJ1-3
clone size: -

CDR3 protein: CASSLGPEGNSPLHF
CDR3 DNA: TGTGCCAGCAGCTTAGGCCCAGAGGGGAATTCACCCCTCCACTTT
V gene: TRBV13
D gene: -
J gene: TRBJ1-6
clone size: -

CDR3 protein: CASGLVDRPGYGYTF
CDR3 DNA: TGTGCTAGTGGTTTGGTGGACAGGCCTGGCTATGGCTACACCTTC
V gene: TRBV12-5
D gene: TRBD1
J gene: TRBJ1-2
clone size: once

CDR3 protein: CASSQDWSGGDTGELFF
CDR3 DNA: TGCGCCAGCAGCCAAGATTGGTCCGGGGGAGATACCGGGGAGCTGTTTTTT
V gene: TRBV4-3
D gene: -
J gene: TRBJ2-2
clone size: -

CDR3 protein: CASSPGTEAGRKLFF
CDR3 DNA: TGTGCCAGCAGCCCCGGGACGGAAGCGGGGAGAAAACTGTTTTTT
V gene: TRBV27
D gene: -
J gene: TRBJ1-4
clone size: -

CDR3 protein: CASSFTGGDSPLHF
CDR3 DNA: TGTGCCAGTTCCTTTACAGGGGGAGATTCACCCCTCCACTTT
V gene: TRBV14
D gene: TRBD1
J gene: TRBJ1-6
clone size: -

CDR3 protein: CASSEPSYGYTF
CDR3 DNA: TGTGCCAGCAGTGAGCCATCCTATGGCTACACCTTC
V gene: TRBV6-1
D gene: -
J gene: TRBJ1-2
clone size: -

CDR3 protein: CASSDSGKPSSYEQYF
CDR3 DNA: TGTGCCAGCAGTGACTCAGGGAAACCGAGCTCCTACGAGCAGTACTTC
V gene: TRBV6-4
D gene: -
J gene: TRBJ2-7
clone size: -

CDR3 protein: CASRSLGAMEETQYF
CDR3 DNA: TGTGCCAGCAGGTCCTTAGGGGCCATGGAAGAGACCCAGTACTTC
V gene: TRBV7-9
D gene: -
J gene: TRBJ2-5
clone size: once

CDR3 protein: CASSLEAGRGRDYGYTF
CDR3 DNA: TGTGCCAGCAGCTTAGAAGCGGGCAGGGGGAGGGACTATGGCTACACCTTC
V gene: TRBV7-2
D gene: TRBD1
J gene: TRBJ1-2
clone size: -

CDR3 protein: CASSQLALAAIPDTQYF
CDR3 DNA: TGCGCCAGCAGCCAACTCGCTCTAGCTGCCATCCCAGATACGCAGTATTTT
V gene: TRBV4-1
D gene: -
J gene: TRBJ2-3
clone size: -

CDR3 protein: CASSKVSGAVYTF
CDR3 DNA: TGTGCCAGCAGCAAAGTGTCCGGGGCCGTCTACACCTTC
V gene: TRBV21-1
D gene: -
J gene: TRBJ1-2
clone size: medium-sized

CDR3 protein: CASSLGSSYNEQFF
CDR3 DNA: TGTGCCAGCAGTCTAGGGAGCTCCTACAATGAGCAGTTCTTC
V gene: TRBV6-5
D gene: -
J gene: TRBJ2-1
clone size: -

CDR3 protein: CASSLGTFNEKLFF
CDR3 DNA: TGTGCCAGCAGCCTCGGGACTTTCAATGAAAAACTGTTTTTT
V gene: TRBV7-8
D gene: -
J gene: TRBJ1-4
clone size: -

CDR3 protein: CAGVPGLGFGGQFF
CDR3 DNA: TGTGCCGGCGTCCCGGGACTAGGATTCGGTGGGCAGTTCTTC
V gene: TRBV2
D gene: TRBD2
J gene: TRBJ2-1
clone size: -

CDR3 protein: CASSLGGTRSGNTIYF
CDR3 DNA: TGCGCCAGCAGCTTGGGTGGAACCCGCTCTGGAAACACCATATATTTT
V gene: TRBV5-1
D gene: -
J gene: TRBJ1-3
clone size: -

CDR3 protein: CASSKAGISNQPQHF
CDR3 DNA: TGTGCCAGCAGTAAGGCAGGAATTAGCAATCAGCCCCAGCATTTT
V gene: TRBV6-5
D gene: -
J gene: TRBJ1-5
clone size: -

CDR3 protein: CASSLVLAGGTDTQYF
CDR3 DNA: TGCGCCAGCAGCTTGGTACTAGCGGGGGGCACAGATACGCAGTATTTT
V gene: TRBV5-1
D gene: TRBD2
J gene: TRBJ2-3
clone size: few

CDR3 protein: CASSMDSLSMGSPLHF
CDR3 DNA: TGTGCCAGTAGTATGGACAGCTTAAGCATGGGTTCACCCCTCCACTTT
V gene: TRBV19
D gene: -
J gene: TRBJ1-6
clone size: few

CDR3 protein: CASRGRHEEGVDGYTF
CDR3 DNA: TGTGCCAGCAGAGGCCGCCACGAAGAAGGGGTTGATGGCTACACCTTC
V gene: TRBV6-4
D gene: -
J gene: TRBJ1-2
clone size: -

CDR3 protein: CASSLTGTGEKLFF
CDR3 DNA: TGTGCCAGCAGCTTGACAGGGACGGGAGAAAAACTGTTTTTT
V gene: TRBV7-8
D gene: TRBD1
J gene: TRBJ1-4
clone size: -

CDR3 protein: CASRFRGGALNTEAFF
CDR3 DNA: TGTGCCAGCAGATTCAGGGGTGGAGCGTTGAACACTGAAGCTTTCTTT
V gene: TRBV13
D gene: -
J gene: TRBJ1-1
clone size: few

CDR3 protein: CASSYAETGLGYTF
CDR3 DNA: TGTGCCAGCAGTTACGCCGAGACAGGGCTTGGCTACACCTTC
V gene: TRBV6-5
D gene: TRBD1
J gene: TRBJ1-2
clone size: -

CDR3 protein: CASSENYSNQPQHF
CDR3 DNA: TGTGCCAGCAGTGAAAATTATAGCAATCAGCCCCAGCATTTT
V gene: TRBV2
D gene: -
J gene: TRBJ1-5
clone size: -

CDR3 protein: CASRLLRLQGNNSPLHF
CDR3 DNA: TGTGCCAGCAGACTACTCCGCCTACAGGGCAATAATTCACCCCTCCACTTT
V gene: TRBV13
D gene: -
J gene: TRBJ1-6
clone size: -

CDR3 protein: CASSVGGGPYEQYF
CDR3 DNA: TGTGCCAGCAGCGTGGGAGGGGGGCCCTACGAGCAGTACTTC
V gene: TRBV7-9
D gene: -
J gene: TRBJ2-7
clone size: -

CDR3 protein: CSVEGDRAGYEQYF
CDR3 DNA: TGCAGCGTTGAAGGGGACAGGGCAGGCTACGAGCAGTACTTC
V gene: TRBV29-1
D gene: TRBD1
J gene: TRBJ2-7
clone size: -

CDR3 protein: CASSLVEGGREKLFF
CDR3 DNA: TGCGCCAGCAGCTTGGTAGAGGGGGGTCGTGAAAAACTGTTTTTT
V gene: TRBV5-1
D gene: -
J gene: TRBJ1-4
clone size: -

CDR3 protein: CASSLDNRGNTQYF
CDR3 DNA: TGTGCCAGCAGCTTAGATAACAGGGGAAATACGCAGTATTTT
V gene: TRBV7-2
D gene: TRBD1
J gene: TRBJ2-3
clone size: -

CDR3 protein: CASSIGVAGELFF
CDR3 DNA: TGTGCCAGTAGTATCGGTGTGGCCGGGGAGCTGTTTTTT
V gene: TRBV19
D gene: -
J gene: TRBJ2-2
clone size: few

CDR3 protein: CASSPPGGNQPQHF
CDR3 DNA: TGTGCCAGCTCACCACCGGGTGGCAATCAGCCCCAGCATTTT
V gene: TRBV18
D gene: -
J gene: TRBJ1-5
clone size: -

CDR3 protein: CASSLYGARDTEAFF
CDR3 DNA: TGTGCCAGCAGCTTGTATGGGGCGCGGGACACTGAAGCTTTCTTT
V gene: TRBV5-8
D gene: -
J gene: TRBJ1-1
clone size: -

CDR3 protein: CASSLRLGVADTQYF
CDR3 DNA: TGTGCCAGCAGCCTACGTTTGGGGGTGGCAGATACGCAGTATTTT
V gene: TRBV5-5
D gene: -
J gene: TRBJ2-3
clone size: -

CDR3 protein: CASSQETSWFSGYTF
CDR3 DNA: TGCGCCAGCAGCCAAGAAACGTCGTGGTTCTCGGGCTACACCTTC
V gene: TRBV4-1
D gene: -
J gene: TRBJ1-2
clone size: -

CDR3 protein: CAFIHDQRSRGYTF
CDR3 DNA: TGTGCCTTTATACATGATCAGAGGAGTAGAGGCTACACCTTC
V gene: TRBV30
D gene: -
J gene: TRBJ1-2
clone size: -

CDR3 protein: CASSVLGAANTGELFF
CDR3 DNA: TGTGCCAGCAGTGTGTTAGGGGCAGCGAACACCGGGGAGCTGTTTTTT
V gene: TRBV2
D gene: -
J gene: TRBJ2-2
clone size: few

CDR3 protein: CASSAGQEQPQHF
CDR3 DNA: TGTGCCAGCAGCGCCGGACAGGAGCAGCCCCAGCATTTT
V gene: TRBV7-2
D gene: TRBD1
J gene: TRBJ1-5
clone size: once

CDR3 protein: CASSGPAGGFSGELFF
CDR3 DNA: TGTGCCAGCAGCGGACCAGCGGGGGGATTTTCTGGGGAGCTGTTTTTT
V gene: TRBV3-1/TRBV3-2
D gene: TRBD2
J gene: TRBJ2-2
clone size: -

CDR3 protein: CASSSTGSEQFF
CDR3 DNA: TGTGCCAGCAGTTCGACAGGGAGTGAGCAGTTCTTC
V gene: TRBV12-3/TRBV12-4
D gene: TRBD1
J gene: TRBJ2-1
clone size: -

CDR3 protein: CASSAMGTSGKQETQYF
CDR3 DNA: TGTGCCAGCAGCGCGATGGGGACTAGCGGAAAACAAGAGACCCAGTACTTC
V gene: TRBV9
D gene: TRBD2
J gene: TRBJ2-5
clone size: -

CDR3 protein: CATRDGVGTGELFF
CDR3 DNA: TGCGCCACCCGGGACGGAGTAGGGACCGGGGAGCTGTTTTTT
V gene: TRBV5-1
D gene: -
J gene: TRBJ2-2
clone size: -

CDR3 protein: CSVEDTGELFF
CDR3 DNA: TGCAGCGTGGAGGACACCGGGGAGCTGTTTTTT
V gene: TRBV29-1
D gene: -
J gene: TRBJ2-2
clone size: -

CDR3 protein: CASSLPSGGTDTQYF
CDR3 DNA: TGTGCCAGCAGCTTGCCTAGCGGGGGGACAGATACGCAGTATTTT
V gene: TRBV5-4
D gene: TRBD2
J gene: TRBJ2-3
clone size: -

CDR3 protein: CASGLGVSPQHF
CDR3 DNA: TGTGCTAGTGGTTTGGGAGTCAGCCCCCAGCATTTT
V gene: TRBV12-5
D gene: -
J gene: TRBJ1-5
clone size: few

CDR3 protein: CASSLRGAFNYEQYF
CDR3 DNA: TGTGCCAGCAGTTTGCGGGGGGCATTTAACTACGAGCAGTACTTC
V gene: TRBV27
D gene: TRBD2
J gene: TRBJ2-7
clone size: -

CDR3 protein: CASSPTRTNTGELFF
CDR3 DNA: TGTGCCAGCAGCCCGACACGAACGAACACCGGGGAGCTGTTTTTT
V gene: TRBV6-2/TRBV6-3
D gene: -
J gene: TRBJ2-2
clone size: -

CDR3 protein: CAWSEGGRNQPQHF
CDR3 DNA: TGTGCCTGGAGTGAGGGCGGACGCAATCAGCCCCAGCATTTT
V gene: TRBV30
D gene: -
J gene: TRBJ1-5
clone size: -

CDR3 protein: CASSVGTSGGYTDTQYF
CDR3 DNA: TGTGCCAGCAGCGTAGGGACTAGCGGGGGGTACACAGATACGCAGTATTTT
V gene: TRBV9
D gene: TRBD2
J gene: TRBJ2-3
clone size: -

CDR3 protein: CASSQGSNTGELFF
CDR3 DNA: TGTGCCAGTAGTCAGGGTTCGAACACCGGGGAGCTGTTTTTT
V gene: TRBV19
D gene: -
J gene: TRBJ2-2
clone size: -

CDR3 protein: CSAVRGHGYTF
CDR3 DNA: TGCAGTGCAGTAAGGGGACATGGCTACACCTTC
V gene: TRBV20-1
D gene: -
J gene: TRBJ1-2
clone size: few